A single sample gave rise to the 2 T cell receptor beta chains below, sequenced in a study of shared clonotypes between healthy human individuals. Using immunoSEQ multiplex PCR, the repertoire was profiled, and TCRdb retains in-frame clones only, with some absent. The sample lists millions of clones; more than 80% were seen once. The sequencing sample was made of naive CD4+ T cells sorted from blood. The subset denotes: CD45RA+ positively selected. The source of these receptors is a man aged 18 to 29 in good health.

The rearrangement links TRBV18 to TRBJ1-3; possible D gene TRBD1, 5 bases. CDR1 and CDR2 (germline): KGHSH, LQKENI. Trimming took off 2 bases at V and 0 bases at J, with 8 bases between the two ends. This CDR3 region has 15 residues. The CDR3 is CASSPLGDSGNTIYF. The CDR3, as DNA: TGTGCCAGCTCACCATTGGGGGACTCTGGAAACACCATATATTTT.

The chain couples TRBV14 to TRBJ1-1; 7 bases map to TRBD1. The CDR3 consists of 14 residues. J was trimmed by 4 bases and V by 5 bases; bases with no gene match: 7. Germline lookup yields CDR1 SGHDN and CDR2 FVKESK. The CDR3 loop reads CASSVQGGGTEAFF. The CDR3 bases are TGTGCCAGCAGCGTTCAGGGGGGAGGCACTGAAGCTTTCTTT.